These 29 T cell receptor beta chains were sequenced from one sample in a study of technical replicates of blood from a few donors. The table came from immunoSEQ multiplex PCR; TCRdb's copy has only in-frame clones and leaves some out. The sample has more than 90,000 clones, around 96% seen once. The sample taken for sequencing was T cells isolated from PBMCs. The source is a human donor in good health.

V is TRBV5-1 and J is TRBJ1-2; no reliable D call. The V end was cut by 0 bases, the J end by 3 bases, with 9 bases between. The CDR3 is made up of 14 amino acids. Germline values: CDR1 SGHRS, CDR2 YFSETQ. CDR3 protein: CASSLGAVYYGYTF. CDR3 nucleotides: TGCGCCAGCAGCTTGGGTGCAGTTTACTATGGCTACACCTTC.

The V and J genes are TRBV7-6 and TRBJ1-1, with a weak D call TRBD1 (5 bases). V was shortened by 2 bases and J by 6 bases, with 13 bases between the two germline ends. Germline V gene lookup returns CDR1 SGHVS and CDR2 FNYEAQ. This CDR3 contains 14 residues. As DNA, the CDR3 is TGTGCCAGCAGCTTAATTCAGGGTAGGGCTGAAGCTTTCTTT. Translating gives CASSLIQGRAEAFF.

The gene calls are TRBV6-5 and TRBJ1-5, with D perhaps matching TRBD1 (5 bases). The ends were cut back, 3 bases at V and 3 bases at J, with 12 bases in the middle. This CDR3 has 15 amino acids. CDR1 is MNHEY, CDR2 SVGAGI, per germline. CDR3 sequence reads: CASSYQRGFNQPQHF. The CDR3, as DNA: TGTGCCAGCAGTTATCAAAGGGGATTCAATCAGCCCCAGCATTTT.

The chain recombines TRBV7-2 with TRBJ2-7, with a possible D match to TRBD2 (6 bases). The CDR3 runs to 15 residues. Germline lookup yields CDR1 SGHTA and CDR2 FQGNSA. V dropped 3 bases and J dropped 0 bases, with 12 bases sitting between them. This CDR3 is CASSLGTGSSYEQYF. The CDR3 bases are TGTGCCAGCAGCTTGGGGACTGGGAGCTCCTACGAGCAGTACTTC.

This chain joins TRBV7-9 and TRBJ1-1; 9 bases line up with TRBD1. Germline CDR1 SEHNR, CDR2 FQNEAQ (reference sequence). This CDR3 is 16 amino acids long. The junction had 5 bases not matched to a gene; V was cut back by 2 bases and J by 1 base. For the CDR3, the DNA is TGTGCCAGCAGCTTACCCGGACAGGGGCCGAACACTGAAGCTTTCTTT. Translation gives CASSLPGQGPNTEAFF.

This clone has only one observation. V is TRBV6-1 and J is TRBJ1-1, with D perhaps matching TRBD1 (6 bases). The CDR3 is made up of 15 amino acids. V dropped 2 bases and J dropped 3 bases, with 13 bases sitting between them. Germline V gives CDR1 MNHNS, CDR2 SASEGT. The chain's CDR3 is CASSESVGGYTEAFF. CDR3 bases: TGTGCCAGCAGTGAATCGGTTGGGGGCTACACTGAAGCTTTCTTT.

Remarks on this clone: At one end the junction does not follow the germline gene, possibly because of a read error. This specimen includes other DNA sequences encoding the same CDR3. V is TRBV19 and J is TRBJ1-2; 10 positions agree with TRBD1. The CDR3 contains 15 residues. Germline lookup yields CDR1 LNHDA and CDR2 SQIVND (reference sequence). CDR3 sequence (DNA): TGTGCCAGTACTCCTCCGGGACAGGGGCATTTTGGCTACACTTTC. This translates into CASTPPGQGHFGYTF.

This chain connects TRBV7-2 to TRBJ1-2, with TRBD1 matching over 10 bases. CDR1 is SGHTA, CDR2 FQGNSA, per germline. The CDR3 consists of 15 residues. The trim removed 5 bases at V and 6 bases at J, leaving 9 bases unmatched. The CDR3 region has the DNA TGTGCCAGCAGCCTGACAGGGGGCGGTTTAGATGGCTACACCTTC. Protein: CASSLTGGGLDGYTF. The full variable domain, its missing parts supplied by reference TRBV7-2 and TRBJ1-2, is GAGVSQSPSNKVTEKGKDVELRCDPISGHTALYWYRQSLGQGLEFLIYFQGNSAPDKSGLPSDRFSAERTGGSVSTLTIQRTQQEDSAVYLCASSLTGGGLDGYTFGSGTRLTVV.

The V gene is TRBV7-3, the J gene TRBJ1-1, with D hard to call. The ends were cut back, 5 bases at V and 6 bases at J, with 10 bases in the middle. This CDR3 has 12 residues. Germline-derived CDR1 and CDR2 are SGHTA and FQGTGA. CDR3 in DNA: TGTGCCAGCAGCCGGGTGGGAGCTGAAGCTTTCTTT. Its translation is CASSRVGAEAFF.

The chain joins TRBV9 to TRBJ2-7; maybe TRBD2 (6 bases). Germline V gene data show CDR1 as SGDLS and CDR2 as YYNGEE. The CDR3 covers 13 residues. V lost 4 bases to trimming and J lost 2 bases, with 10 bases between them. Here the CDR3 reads CASSPGRPYEQYF. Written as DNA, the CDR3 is TGTGCCAGCAGCCCCGGGAGACCCTACGAGCAGTACTTC.

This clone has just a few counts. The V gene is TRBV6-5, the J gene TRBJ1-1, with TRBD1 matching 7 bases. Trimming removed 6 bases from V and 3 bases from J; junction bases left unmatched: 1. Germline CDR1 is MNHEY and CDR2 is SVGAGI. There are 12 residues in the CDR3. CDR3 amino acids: CASSRGYTEAFF. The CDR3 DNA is TGTGCCAGCAGCAGGGGGTACACTGAAGCTTTCTTT.

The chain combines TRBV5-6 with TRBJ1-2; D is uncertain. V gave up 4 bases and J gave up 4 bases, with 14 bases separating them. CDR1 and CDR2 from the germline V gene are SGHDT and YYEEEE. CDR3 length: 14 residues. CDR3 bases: TGTGCCAGCAGCCTAGGACTCTCACGCTATGGCTACACCTTC. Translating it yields CASSLGLSRYGYTF. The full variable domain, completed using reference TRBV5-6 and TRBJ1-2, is DAGVTQSPTHLIKTRGQQVTLRCSPKSGHDTVSWYQQALGQGPQFIFQYYEEEERQRGNFPDRFSGHQFPNYSSELNVNALLLGDSALYLCASSLGLSRYGYTFGSGTRLTVV.

The CDR3 reads CASSFHSTGKTDQPQHF. CDR3 DNA: TGTGCCAGCAGCTTTCACTCGACAGGTAAAACTGATCAGCCCCAGCATTTT. The chain combines TRBV5-5 with TRBJ1-5; TRBD1 is a possible D gene (6 bases). Trimming removed 2 bases from V and 5 bases from J, with 20 bases in between. Germline values: CDR1 SGHKS, CDR2 YYEKEE (reference sequence). The CDR3 runs 17 residues.

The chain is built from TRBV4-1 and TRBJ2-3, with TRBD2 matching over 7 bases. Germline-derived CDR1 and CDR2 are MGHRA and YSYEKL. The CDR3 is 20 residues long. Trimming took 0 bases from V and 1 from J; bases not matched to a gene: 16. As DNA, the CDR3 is TGCGCCAGCAGCCAAGATAAATTGTTAGGGGCGGGAGCGGGCACAGATACGCAGTATTTT. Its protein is CASSQDKLLGAGAGTDTQYF.

CDR3 in DNA: TGTGCCAGCAGTCCCACCGGGACAGGGAATTCCTACGAGCAGTACTTC. Encoded protein: CASSPTGTGNSYEQYF. The V gene is TRBV28, the J gene TRBJ2-7, with 9 bases matching TRBD1. The CDR3 contains 16 residues. V lost 5 bases and J lost 1; bases outside the gene matches: 9. Germline assignment: CDR1 MDHEN and CDR2 SYDVKM. The full variable domain, with the rest looked up from reference TRBV28 and TRBJ2-7, is DVKVTQSSRYLVKRTGEKVFLECVQDMDHENMFWYRQDPGLGLRLIYFSYDVKMKEKGDIPEGYSVSREKKERFSLILESASTNQTSMYLCASSPTGTGNSYEQYFGPGTRLTVT.

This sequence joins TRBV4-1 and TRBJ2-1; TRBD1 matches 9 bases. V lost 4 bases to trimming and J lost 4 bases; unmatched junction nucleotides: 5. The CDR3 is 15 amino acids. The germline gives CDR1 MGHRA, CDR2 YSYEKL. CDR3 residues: CASSPRTGVYNEQFF. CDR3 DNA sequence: TGCGCCAGCAGCCCCCGGACAGGGGTATACAATGAGCAGTTCTTC.

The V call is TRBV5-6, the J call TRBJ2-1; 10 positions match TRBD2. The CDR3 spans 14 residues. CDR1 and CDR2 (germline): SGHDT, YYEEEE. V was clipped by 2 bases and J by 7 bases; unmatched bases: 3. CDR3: CASSLGLAVNEQFF. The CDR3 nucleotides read TGTGCCAGCAGCTTAGGACTAGCGGTTAATGAGCAGTTCTTC.

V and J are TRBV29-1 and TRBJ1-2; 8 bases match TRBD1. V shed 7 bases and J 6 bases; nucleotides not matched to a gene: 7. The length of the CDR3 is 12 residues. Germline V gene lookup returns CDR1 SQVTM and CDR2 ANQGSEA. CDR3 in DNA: TGCAGCGGCGCCGGGACAGGACATGGCTACACCTTC. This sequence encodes CSGAGTGHGYTF. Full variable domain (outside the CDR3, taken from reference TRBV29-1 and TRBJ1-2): SAVISQKPSRDICQRGTSLTIQCQVDSQVTMMFWYRQQPGQSLTLIATANQGSEATYESGFVIDKFPISRPNLTFSTLTVSNMSPEDSSIYLCSGAGTGHGYTFGSGTRLTVV.

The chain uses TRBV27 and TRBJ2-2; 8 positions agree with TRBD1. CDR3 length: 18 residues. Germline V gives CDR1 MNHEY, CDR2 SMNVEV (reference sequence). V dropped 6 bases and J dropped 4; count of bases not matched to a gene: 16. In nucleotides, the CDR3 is TGTGCCAGCAGCCTCCGGTGGGCAGGGGGCGGTAGCACCGGGGAGCTGTTTTTT. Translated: CASSLRWAGGGSTGELFF.

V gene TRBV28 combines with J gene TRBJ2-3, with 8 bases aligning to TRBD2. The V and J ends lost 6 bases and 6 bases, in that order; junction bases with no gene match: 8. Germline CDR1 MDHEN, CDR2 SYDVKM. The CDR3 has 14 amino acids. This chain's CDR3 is CASRKRELPDTQYF. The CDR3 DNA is TGTGCCAGCAGGAAGCGGGAGTTGCCGGATACGCAGTATTTT.

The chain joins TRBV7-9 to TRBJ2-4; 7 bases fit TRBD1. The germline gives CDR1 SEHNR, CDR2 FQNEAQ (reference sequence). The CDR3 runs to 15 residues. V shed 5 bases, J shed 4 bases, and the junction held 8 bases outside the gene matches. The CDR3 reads CASSPRDRTKNIQYF. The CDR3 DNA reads TGTGCCAGCAGCCCCCGGGACAGAACAAAAAACATTCAGTACTTC. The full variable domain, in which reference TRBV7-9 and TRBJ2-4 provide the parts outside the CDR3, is DTGVSQNPRHKITKRGQNVTFRCDPISEHNRLYWYRQTLGQGPEFLTYFQNEAQLEKSRLLSDRFSAERPKGSFSTLEIQRTEQGDSAMYLCASSPRDRTKNIQYFGAGTRLSVL.

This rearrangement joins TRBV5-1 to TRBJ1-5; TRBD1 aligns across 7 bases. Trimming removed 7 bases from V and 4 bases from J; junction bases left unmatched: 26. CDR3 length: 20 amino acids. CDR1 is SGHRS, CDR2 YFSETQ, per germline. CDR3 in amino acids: CASQHLQRQGASQGNQPQHF. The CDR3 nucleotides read TGCGCCAGCCAGCACCTTCAAAGACAGGGAGCATCCCAGGGGAATCAGCCCCAGCATTTT. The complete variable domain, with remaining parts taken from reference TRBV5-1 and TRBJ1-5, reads KAGVTQTPRYLIKTRGQQVTLSCSPISGHRSVSWYQQTPGQGLQFLFEYFSETQRNKGNFPGRFSGRQFSNSRSEMNVSTLELGDSALYLCASQHLQRQGASQGNQPQHFGDGTRLSIL.

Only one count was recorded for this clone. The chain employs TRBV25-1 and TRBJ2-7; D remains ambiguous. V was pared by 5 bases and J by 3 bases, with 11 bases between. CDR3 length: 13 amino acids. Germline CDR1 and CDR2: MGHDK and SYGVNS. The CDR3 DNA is TGTGCCAGCAGTTCCGGGTCCAACTACGAGCAGTACTTC. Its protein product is CASSSGSNYEQYF.

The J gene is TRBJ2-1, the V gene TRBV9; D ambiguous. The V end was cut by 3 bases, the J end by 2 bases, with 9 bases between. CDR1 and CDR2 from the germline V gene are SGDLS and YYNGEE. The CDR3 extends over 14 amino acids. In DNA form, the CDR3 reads TGTGCCAGCAGCGGCCACAGAGCCTACAATGAGCAGTTCTTC. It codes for CASSGHRAYNEQFF.

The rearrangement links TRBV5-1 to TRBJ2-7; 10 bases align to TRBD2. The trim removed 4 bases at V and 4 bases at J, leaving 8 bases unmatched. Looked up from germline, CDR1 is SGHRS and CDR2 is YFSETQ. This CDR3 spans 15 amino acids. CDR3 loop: CASSRSSGSVYEQYF. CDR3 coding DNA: TGCGCCAGCAGCCGATCTAGCGGGAGTGTATACGAGCAGTACTTC.

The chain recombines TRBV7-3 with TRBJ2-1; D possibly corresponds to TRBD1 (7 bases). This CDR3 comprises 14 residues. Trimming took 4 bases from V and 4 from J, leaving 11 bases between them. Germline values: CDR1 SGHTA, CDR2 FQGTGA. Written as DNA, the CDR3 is TGTGCCAGCAGCTCCCCAGGGGGGTACAATGAGCAGTTCTTC. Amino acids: CASSSPGGYNEQFF.

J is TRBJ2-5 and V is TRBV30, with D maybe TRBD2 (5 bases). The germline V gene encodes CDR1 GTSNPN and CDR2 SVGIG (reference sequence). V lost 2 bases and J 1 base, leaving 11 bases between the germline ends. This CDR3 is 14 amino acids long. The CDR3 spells CAWSSGRSQETQYF. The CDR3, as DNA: TGTGCCTGGAGTAGCGGACGCTCCCAAGAGACCCAGTACTTC.

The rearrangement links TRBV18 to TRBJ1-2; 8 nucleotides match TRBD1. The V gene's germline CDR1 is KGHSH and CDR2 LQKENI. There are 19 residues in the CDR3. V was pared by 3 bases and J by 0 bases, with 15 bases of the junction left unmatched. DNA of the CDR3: TGTGCCAGCTCACCCTTCCCCCGGGACAGGCGCATTTCTAACTATGGCTACACCTTC. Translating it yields CASSPFPRDRRISNYGYTF.

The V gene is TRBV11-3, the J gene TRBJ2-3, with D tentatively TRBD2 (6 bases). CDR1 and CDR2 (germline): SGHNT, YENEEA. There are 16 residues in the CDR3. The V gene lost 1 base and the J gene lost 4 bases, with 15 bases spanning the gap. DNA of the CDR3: TGTGCCAGCAGCTTAGGAGAACTAGCTGCGGCAGATACGCAGTATTTT. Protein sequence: CASSLGELAAADTQYF.